This note documents a single TCR beta chain sequence. What it recognizes is unknown. This specimen belongs to a study of cytomegalovirus exposure and HLA in healthy donors. PCR amplification relied on 60 Vbeta primers (plus 13 Jbeta primers). TCRdb's copy holds only in-frame clones and misses some; the assay was immunoSEQ multiplex PCR. The table shows 100,000 to 150,000 clones, with roughly three quarters occurring only once. CDR3 length: 13 residues. V lost 7 bases to trimming and J lost 7 bases, with 14 bases between them. Germline V gives CDR1 SNHLY, CDR2 FYNNEI. Overall study findings and caveats: It was approximately 150 TCR beta chains that were listed as cytomegalovirus-associated. Under in vitro conditions, a few CMV-associated chains were confirmed as specific for CMV antigens. Solely CMV serostatus was available to characterize immune exposure.

The clonotype originates from a woman younger than 45 in good health and CMV-seronegative. The V gene is TRBV2, the J gene TRBJ1-5; D not resolved. The sample taken for sequencing was PBMCs. Here the CDR3 DNA reads TGTGCCAGCAACCAGAGAGGCTTCCAGCCCCAGCATTTT. It codes for CASNQRGFQPQHF. Complete variable domain (other parts from reference TRBV2 and TRBJ1-5): EPEVTQTPSHQVTQMGQEVILRCVPISNHLYFYWYRQILGQKVEFLVSFYNNEISEKSEIFDDQFSVERPDGSNFTLKIRSTKLEDSAMYFCASNQRGFQPQHFGDGTRLSIL.